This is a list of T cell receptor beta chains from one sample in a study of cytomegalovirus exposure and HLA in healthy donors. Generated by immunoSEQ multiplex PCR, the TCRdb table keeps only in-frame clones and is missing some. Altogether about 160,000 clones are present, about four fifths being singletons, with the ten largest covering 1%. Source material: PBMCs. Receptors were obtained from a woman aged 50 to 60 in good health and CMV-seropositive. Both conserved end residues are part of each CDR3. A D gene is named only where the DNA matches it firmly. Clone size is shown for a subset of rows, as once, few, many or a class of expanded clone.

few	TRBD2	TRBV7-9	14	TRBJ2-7	CSSSSPSGSYEQYF	TGTTCCAGCAGCTCTCCTAGCGGTTCCTACGAGCAGTACTTC
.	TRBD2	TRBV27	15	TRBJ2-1	CASKRQLAGANEQFF	TGTGCCAGCAAGCGGCAGCTAGCGGGAGCCAATGAGCAGTTCTTC
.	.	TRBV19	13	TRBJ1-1	CASRERRNTEAFF	TGTGCCAGTAGAGAGCGGAGAAACACTGAAGCTTTCTTT
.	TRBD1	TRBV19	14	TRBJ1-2	CASSRQGVNYGYTF	TGTGCCAGTAGTCGACAGGGGGTTAACTATGGCTACACCTTC
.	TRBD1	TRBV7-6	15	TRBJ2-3	CASSRKGGTGDTQYF	TGTGCCAGCAGCCGTAAAGGGGGCACGGGGGATACGCAGTATTTT
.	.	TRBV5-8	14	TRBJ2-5	CASSLWRVMETQYF	TGTGCCAGCAGCTTGTGGAGAGTGATGGAGACCCAGTACTTC
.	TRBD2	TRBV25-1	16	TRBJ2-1	CASSPRLSGRADEQFF	TGTGCCAGCAGTCCTCGACTAAGCGGGAGGGCCGATGAGCAGTTCTTC
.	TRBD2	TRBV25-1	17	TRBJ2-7	CASSGLPGLAALYEQYF	TGTGCCAGCAGTGGGCTACCGGGACTAGCGGCATTATACGAGCAGTACTTC
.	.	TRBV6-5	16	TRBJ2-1	CASSYLPAGGSYEQFF	TGTGCCAGCAGTTACTTACCGGCGGGTGGGTCGTATGAGCAGTTCTTC
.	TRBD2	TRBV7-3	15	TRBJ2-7	CASSPLAGEFYEQYF	TGTGCCAGCAGCCCACTAGCGGGAGAATTCTACGAGCAGTACTTC
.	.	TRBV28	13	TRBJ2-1	CASRTITGSEQFF	TGTGCCAGCAGAACGATCACAGGCAGCGAGCAGTTCTTC
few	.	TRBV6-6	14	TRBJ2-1	CASSMSGTYNEQFF	TGTGCCAGCAGTATGAGCGGAACCTACAATGAGCAGTTCTTC
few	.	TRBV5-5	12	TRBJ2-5	CASSFEEKTQYF	TGTGCCAGCAGCTTTGAGGAGAAGACCCAGTACTTC
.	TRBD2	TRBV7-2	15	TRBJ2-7	CASSLGREGLYEQYF	TGTGCCAGCAGCTTAGGACGGGAGGGCCTCTACGAGCAGTACTTC
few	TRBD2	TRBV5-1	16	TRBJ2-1	CASSWGVRAGYNEQFF	TGCGCCAGCAGCTGGGGCGTTCGAGCGGGGTACAATGAGCAGTTCTTC
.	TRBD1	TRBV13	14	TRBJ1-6	CASSLRQGGSPLHF	TGTGCCAGCAGCTTACGACAGGGCGGTTCACCCCTCCACTTT
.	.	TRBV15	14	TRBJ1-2	CATSRGGGDYGYTF	TGTGCCACCAGCAGAGGCGGGGGTGACTATGGCTACACCTTC
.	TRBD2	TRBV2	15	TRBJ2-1	CASRQPSGRYNEQFF	TGTGCCAGCAGACAACCGAGCGGGAGGTACAATGAGCAGTTCTTC
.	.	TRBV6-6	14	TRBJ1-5	CASSFGGPNQPQHF	TGTGCCAGCTCGTTCGGGGGGCCCAATCAGCCCCAGCATTTT
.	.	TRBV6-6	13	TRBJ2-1	CASSYSTYYEQFF	TGTGCCAGCAGTTACTCCACCTACTACGAGCAGTTCTTC
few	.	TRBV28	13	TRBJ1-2	CASNGGTWNGYTF	TGTGCCAGCAACGGGGGGACTTGGAATGGCTACACCTTC
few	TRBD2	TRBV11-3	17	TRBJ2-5	CASSLGWTSGWQETQYF	TGTGCCAGCAGCTTAGGGTGGACTAGCGGTTGGCAAGAGACCCAGTACTTC
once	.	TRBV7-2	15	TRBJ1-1	CASSTGTSPGTEAFF	TGTGCCAGCAGCACTGGGACTTCCCCGGGGACTGAAGCTTTCTTT
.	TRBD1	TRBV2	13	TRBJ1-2	CASDRDRGSGYTF	TGTGCCAGCGACCGGGACAGGGGATCTGGCTACACCTTC
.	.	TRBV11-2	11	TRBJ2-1	CASSLASLQFF	TGTGCCAGCAGCTTAGCCTCCCTACAGTTCTTC
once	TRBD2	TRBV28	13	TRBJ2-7	CVSKPGGPREQYF	TGTGTCAGCAAACCGGGGGGGCCGAGGGAGCAGTACTTC
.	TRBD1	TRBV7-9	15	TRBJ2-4	CSSSPNRGDENIQYF	TGTTCCAGCAGCCCAAACAGGGGGGATGAGAACATTCAGTACTTC
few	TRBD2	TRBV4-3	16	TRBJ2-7	CASSRTSSGDRYEQYF	TGCGCCAGCAGCCGGACCTCAAGCGGGGATCGGTACGAGCAGTACTTC
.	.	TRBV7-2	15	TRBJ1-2	CASSLRRAGKDGYTF	TGTGCCAGCAGCTTAAGGAGGGCAGGGAAGGATGGCTACACCTTC
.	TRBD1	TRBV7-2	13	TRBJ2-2	CASSRQGPGELFF	TGTGCCAGCAGCCGACAGGGACCCGGGGAGCTGTTTTTT
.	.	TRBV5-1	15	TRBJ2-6	CASSFTVTGANVLTF	TGCGCCAGCAGCTTTACAGTAACTGGGGCCAACGTCCTGACTTTC
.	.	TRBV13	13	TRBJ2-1	CASSFTGSHEQFF	TGTGCCAGCAGCTTTACCGGGAGCCATGAGCAGTTCTTC
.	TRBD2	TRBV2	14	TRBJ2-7	CASSEAGRGSSPYF	TGTGCCAGCAGTGAAGCCGGGCGCGGGAGCTCCCCGTACTTC
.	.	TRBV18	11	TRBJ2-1	CASSPSDEQFF	TGTGCCAGCTCACCAAGCGATGAGCAGTTCTTC
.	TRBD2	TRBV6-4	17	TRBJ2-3	CASSELAGGPVTDTQYF	TGTGCCAGCAGTGAACTAGCGGGGGGCCCGGTCACAGATACGCAGTATTTT
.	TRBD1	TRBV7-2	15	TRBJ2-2	CASSLEGARTGELFF	TGTGCCAGCAGCTTAGAGGGGGCAAGGACCGGGGAGCTGTTTTTT
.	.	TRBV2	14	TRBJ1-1	CASKGGAPDTEAFF	TGTGCCAGCAAGGGCGGGGCTCCCGACACTGAAGCTTTCTTT
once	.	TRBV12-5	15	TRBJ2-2	CASGGGQANTGELFF	TGTGCTAGTGGAGGCGGGCAAGCGAACACCGGGGAGCTGTTTTTT
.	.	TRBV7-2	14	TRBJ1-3	CASSVTGNEYTIYF	TGTGCCAGCAGCGTTACAGGGAACGAGTACACCATATATTTT
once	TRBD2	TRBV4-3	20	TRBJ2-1	CASSQDGLAGGGLSGNEQFF	TGCGCCAGCAGCCAAGATGGCCTAGCGGGAGGAGGTTTATCGGGTAATGAGCAGTTCTTC
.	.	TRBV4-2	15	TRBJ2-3	CASSQAGGPTDTQYF	TGTGCCAGCAGCCAAGCGGGGGGCCCCACAGATACGCAGTATTTT
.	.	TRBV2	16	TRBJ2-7	CASRAVTGGNRYEQYF	TGTGCCAGCAGGGCGGTTACCGGGGGAAATCGATACGAGCAGTACTTC
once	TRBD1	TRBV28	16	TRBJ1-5	CASRRLTGGSNQPQHF	TGTGCCAGCAGGCGATTAACAGGGGGGAGCAATCAGCCCCAGCATTTT
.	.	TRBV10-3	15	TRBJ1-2	CAISESGGGWSGYTF	TGTGCCATCAGTGAGTCGGGCGGGGGCTGGAGTGGCTACACCTTC
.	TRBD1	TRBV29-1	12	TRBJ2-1	CSVRGPYNEQFF	TGCAGCGTCAGGGGGCCATACAATGAGCAGTTCTTC
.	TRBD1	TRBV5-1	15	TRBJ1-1	CASSFGDRGKTEAFF	TGCGCCAGCAGCTTTGGCGACAGGGGTAAGACTGAAGCTTTCTTT
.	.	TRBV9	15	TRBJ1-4	CASSGNSATNEKLFF	TGTGCCAGCAGCGGGAACAGTGCAACTAATGAAAAACTGTTTTTT
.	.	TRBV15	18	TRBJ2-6	CATSSLSFRRSGANVLTF	TGTGCCACCAGCAGCCTGAGTTTCAGGCGCTCTGGGGCCAACGTCCTGACTTTC
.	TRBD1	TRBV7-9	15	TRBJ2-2	CASSSGQGNTGELFF	TGTGCCAGCAGCTCGGGACAGGGCAACACCGGGGAGCTGTTTTTT
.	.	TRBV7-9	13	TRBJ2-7	CASSPMGRDEQYF	TGTGCCAGCAGCCCTATGGGGCGAGACGAGCAGTACTTC
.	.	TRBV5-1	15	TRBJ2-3	CGSSPTYPGTDTQYF	TGCGGCAGCAGCCCCACTTACCCCGGCACAGATACGCAGTATTTT
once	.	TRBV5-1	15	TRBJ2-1	CASSQPNRDLNEQFF	TGCGCCAGCAGCCAGCCAAACCGGGATCTCAATGAGCAGTTCTTC
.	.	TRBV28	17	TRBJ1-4	CASSLFIAGGTHEKLFF	TGTGCCAGCAGTTTATTCATAGCCGGGGGTACACACGAAAAACTGTTTTTT
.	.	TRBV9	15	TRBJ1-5	CASSTGGRTGQPRHF	TGTGCCAGCAGCACCGGAGGACGGACGGGCCAGCCCCGGCATTTT
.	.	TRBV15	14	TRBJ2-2	CATSRLAEGGELFF	TGTGCCACCAGCAGACTCGCGGAGGGCGGGGAGCTGTTTTTT
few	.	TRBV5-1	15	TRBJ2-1	CASSSQTRNADEQFF	TGCGCCAGCAGCTCGCAAACTAGGAATGCCGATGAGCAGTTCTTC